The 30 T cell receptor beta chains given below trace back to one sample, sequenced in a study of blood T cell repertoires in COVID-19. Assay: immunoSEQ multiplex PCR; the TCRdb copy retains only in-frame clones and omits some. The repertoire has roughly 230,000 clones, around 92% of them found once; the top ten carry 4%. Sequencing was done on a sample of PBMCs or T cells enriched from blood (not recorded which). These receptors all come from a woman in her 30s with acute COVID-19.

The rearrangement uses TRBV29-1 and TRBJ1-4; possibly TRBD1 for D (6 bases). CDR1 and CDR2 from the germline V gene are SQVTM and ANQGSEA. The CDR3 has 14 amino acids. Trimming removed 7 bases at V and 4 bases at J, with 16 bases between. CDR3: CSGSGTSSNEKLFF. CDR3 coding DNA: TGCAGCGGGTCCGGGACATCGAGTAATGAAAAACTGTTTTTT.

The V call is TRBV27, the J call TRBJ2-2; D is ambiguous. Per the germline V gene, CDR1 is MNHEY and CDR2 is SMNVEV (reference sequence). V dropped 3 bases and J dropped 5 bases, with 4 bases sitting between them. CDR3 length: 12 amino acids. The CDR3: CASSLETGELFF. The CDR3 DNA follows: TGTGCCAGCAGTTTGGAGACCGGGGAGCTGTTTTTT.

This clone was seen only once. The chain has TRBV7-2 and TRBJ2-7; a weak D match, TRBD1 (6 bases). CDR1 and CDR2 (germline): SGHTA, FQGNSA. Trimming removed 5 bases from V and 0 bases from J, with 17 bases in between. The CDR3 is made up of 16 amino acids. This CDR3 reads CASSRGTDRSSYEQYF. CDR3 DNA sequence: TGTGCCAGCAGCAGGGGGACGGACAGAAGCTCCTACGAGCAGTACTTC. The full variable domain, completed using reference TRBV7-2 and TRBJ2-7, is GAGVSQSPSNKVTEKGKDVELRCDPISGHTALYWYRQSLGQGLEFLIYFQGNSAPDKSGLPSDRFSAERTGGSVSTLTIQRTQQEDSAVYLCASSRGTDRSSYEQYFGPGTRLTVT.

This chain links TRBV28 with TRBJ1-5; D gene uncertain. Germline CDR1 and CDR2: MDHEN and SYDVKM. Trimming removed 6 bases at V and 4 bases at J, with 7 bases between. This CDR3 region has 12 residues. The CDR3 coding sequence is TGTGCCAGCAGGGAGATTAATCAGCCCCAGCATTTT. Its protein product is CASREINQPQHF.

The J gene is TRBJ1-5, the V gene TRBV6-5, with D unclear. CDR3 size: 12 residues. Trimming cost V 7 bases and J 0 bases, with 4 bases left between them. The V gene's germline CDR1 is MNHEY and CDR2 SVGAGI. CDR3 DNA: TGTGCCAGCAAATATAGCAATCAGCCCCAGCATTTT. Translated: CASKYSNQPQHF.

The gene calls are TRBV7-2 and TRBJ1-1; D call uncertain. The CDR3 contains 12 residues. The germline V and J ends were trimmed by 8 bases and 1 base, with 8 bases remaining between them. CDR1 SGHTA and CDR2 FQGNSA come from the germline V gene. The CDR3 here is CASDGGNTEAFF. CDR3 in DNA: TGTGCCAGCGACGGAGGGAACACTGAAGCTTTCTTT.

This chain connects TRBV10-3 to TRBJ2-7; 9 nucleotides agree with TRBD1. This CDR3 is built from 14 residues. The ends lost 6 bases at V and 3 bases at J; junction bases unmatched: 6. Germline CDR1 reads ENHRY; CDR2 reads SYGVKD. CDR3 nucleotide sequence: TGTGCCATCAGCATACAGGGGGCGTACTACGAGCAGTACTTC. It codes for CAISIQGAYYEQYF.

This chain links TRBV6-2 or TRBV6-3 with TRBJ2-7, with TRBD1 matching over 8 bases. V trimming: 5 bases; J trimming: 3 bases; junction bases outside the gene matches: 3. The CDR3 covers 13 residues. Germline-derived CDR1 and CDR2 are MNHEY and SVGEGT. The CDR3 sequence is CASSHRGDYEQYF. CDR3 coding DNA: TGTGCCAGCAGTCACAGGGGGGACTACGAGCAGTACTTC.

The V gene is TRBV7-2, the J gene TRBJ1-1; D might be TRBD1 (6 bases). The CDR3 is made up of 15 amino acids. CDR1 is SGHTA and CDR2 is FQGNSA in the germline V gene. The V gene lost 2 bases and the J gene lost 1 base, with 11 bases spanning the gap. The CDR3 bases are TGTGCCAGCAGCTTATGGGCAGGGGAGAACACTGAAGCTTTCTTT. Its translation: CASSLWAGENTEAFF.

This chain joins TRBV21-1 and TRBJ2-7; the D call of TRBD1 is as the table states it, not checked on the DNA. TRBV21-1 is annotated as a pseudogene. This CDR3 has 13 amino acids. The chain's CDR3 is CASSRDRVNEQYF. The CDR3 DNA follows: TGTGCCAGCAGCAGAGACAGGGTCAACGAGCAGTACTTC.

The chain links TRBV9 to TRBJ1-5, with D tentatively TRBD1 (5 bases). Per germline, CDR1 SGDLS and CDR2 YYNGEE. The CDR3 consists of 13 residues. Trimming took 3 bases from V and 7 from J, leaving 11 bases between them. CDR3 sequence: CASSGQTEQPQHF. The CDR3 bases are TGTGCCAGCAGCGGCCAGACAGAGCAGCCCCAGCATTTT.

The sample holds a few counts of this clone. Other DNA sequences in the same sample also yield this CDR3. The V and J genes are TRBV4-3 and TRBJ1-5, with 8 positions matching TRBD1. This CDR3 has 15 amino acids. Germline assignment: CDR1 LGHNA and CDR2 YSLEER. V trimming: 2 bases; J trimming: 1 base; junction bases outside the gene matches: 1. The CDR3 loop reads CASSQHRGSNQPQHF. CDR3 nucleotides: TGCGCCAGCAGCCAACACAGGGGGAGCAATCAGCCCCAGCATTTT.

V usage is TRBV7-2 and J usage is TRBJ1-5; 7 nucleotides match TRBD1. The CDR3 totals 13 residues. CDR1 SGHTA and CDR2 FQGNSA come from the germline V gene. J gave up 7 bases and V 5 bases, and 5 bases lay outside the gene matches. CDR3 nucleotide sequence: TGTGCCAGCAGCCGACAGGGTGGGCAGCCCCAGCATTTT. This codes for CASSRQGGQPQHF. The entire variable domain, with the rest obtained from reference TRBV7-2 and TRBJ1-5, is as follows: GAGVSQSPSNKVTEKGKDVELRCDPISGHTALYWYRQSLGQGLEFLIYFQGNSAPDKSGLPSDRFSAERTGGSVSTLTIQRTQQEDSAVYLCASSRQGGQPQHFGDGTRLSIL.

The gene calls are TRBV13 and TRBJ1-3; TRBD1 matches at 11 bases. The CDR3 totals 16 residues. J gave up 4 bases and V 3 bases, and 5 bases lay outside the gene matches. Germline values: CDR1 PRHDT, CDR2 FYEKMQ (reference sequence). CDR3 region: CASSFWTGGDGNTIYF. The CDR3 bases are TGTGCCAGCAGCTTCTGGACAGGGGGCGACGGAAACACCATATATTTT.

The chain combines TRBV5-8 with TRBJ2-1; D may be TRBD2 (6 bases). Germline-derived CDR1 and CDR2 are SGHTS and YDEGEE. V shed 4 bases and J shed 9 bases, with 23 bases lying between them. The length of the CDR3 is 16 residues. For the CDR3, the DNA is TGTGCCAGCAGCGCGGGACTTTCTATGTTAGTAAGTGAGCAGTTCTTC. Protein product: CASSAGLSMLVSEQFF.

The chain recombines TRBV5-1 with TRBJ2-2, with D uncertain. The CDR3 runs 14 residues. Trimming took off 2 bases at V and 3 bases at J, with 8 bases between the two ends. Germline V gene lookup returns CDR1 SGHRS and CDR2 YFSETQ. CDR3 DNA sequence: TGCGCCAGCAGCTTTGAGGCTTACACCGGGGAGCTGTTTTTT. As protein: CASSFEAYTGELFF.

This chain joins TRBV19 and TRBJ2-1; TRBD2 might be the D (6 bases). CDR1 is LNHDA, CDR2 SQIVND, per germline (reference sequence). The CDR3 loop spans 16 amino acids. Between the trimmed V and J ends, which lost 1 base and 0 bases, there was a span of 10 bases. The CDR3 region is CASSIGGVSSYNEQFF. The CDR3 DNA follows: TGTGCCAGTAGTATAGGGGGGGTGAGCTCCTACAATGAGCAGTTCTTC. Using reference TRBV19 and TRBJ2-1 for the parts outside the CDR3, the full variable domain is DGGITQSPKYLFRKEGQNVTLSCEQNLNHDAMYWYRQDPGQGLRLIYYSQIVNDFQKGDIAEGYSVSREKKESFPLTVTSAQKNPTAFYLCASSIGGVSSYNEQFFGPGTRLTVL.

This clone was seen once. The rearrangement uses TRBV5-1 and TRBJ1-1; perhaps TRBD1 as D (5 bases). Germline CDR1 is SGHRS and CDR2 is YFSETQ. Trimming shortened V by 0 bases and J by 5 bases, and 14 bases separated the two germline ends. This CDR3 is 15 amino acids long. The CDR3 region is CASSLGLRGWTEAFF. As DNA, the CDR3 is TGCGCCAGCAGCTTGGGGCTGCGGGGGTGGACTGAAGCTTTCTTT.

The CDR3: CSASGFGQFGAGELFF. The CDR3 DNA reads TGCAGTGCTAGTGGTTTTGGGCAGTTTGGTGCCGGGGAGCTGTTTTTT. The chain combines TRBV20-1 with TRBJ2-2; unclear D gene. Germline CDR1 is DFQATT and CDR2 is SNEGSKA (reference sequence). V shed 3 bases and J shed 6 bases, with 20 bases lying between them. The CDR3 extends over 16 amino acids.

The rearrangement uses TRBV4-1 and TRBJ2-2; D is perhaps TRBD1 (7 bases). V was shortened by 4 bases and J by 13 bases, with 16 bases between the two germline ends. CDR3 size: 13 residues. CDR1 MGHRA and CDR2 YSYEKL come from the germline V gene. CDR3 nucleotides: TGCGCCAGCAGCCTCGGAGGGGGCCCCGGGCTGTTTTTT. This sequence encodes CASSLGGGPGLFF.

The V gene is TRBV21-1, the J gene TRBJ1-1; no DNA check was done on the table's D call, TRBD1. TRBV21-1 is assigned pseudogene status. The CDR3 totals 18 residues. This CDR3 reads CASSTPERGQAKNTEAFF. The DNA of the CDR3 is TGTGCCAGCAGCACGCCGGAGAGGGGGCAGGCTAAGAACACTGAAGCTTTCTTT.

The chain carries TRBV2 and TRBJ2-2; the match to TRBD1 covers 8 bases. There are 14 residues in the CDR3. V lost 8 bases and J lost 6; bases outside the gene matches: 8. CDR1 is SNHLY, CDR2 FYNNEI, per germline. The CDR3 sequence: CASVMDRVAGELFF. The CDR3 DNA reads as TGTGCCAGCGTTATGGACAGGGTGGCCGGGGAGCTGTTTTTT.

The chain employs TRBV19 and TRBJ1-4, with D perhaps matching TRBD1 (5 bases). The germline gives CDR1 LNHDA, CDR2 SQIVND (reference sequence). The CDR3 covers 12 residues. Trimming removed 6 bases at V and 11 bases at J, with 13 bases between. The CDR3 protein is CASSPPGGKLFF. CDR3 nucleotide sequence: TGTGCCAGTAGCCCCCCCGGGGGGAAACTGTTTTTT.

This sequence joins TRBV11-3 and TRBJ2-5; D not resolved. With 3 bases removed from V and 4 bases from J, the gap between germline ends came to 9 bases. CDR3 length: 13 amino acids. Germline-derived CDR1 and CDR2 are SGHNT and YENEEA. The CDR3 sequence is CASSLTQAETQYF. The CDR3 nucleotides read TGTGCCAGCAGCTTGACGCAGGCAGAGACCCAGTACTTC.

This chain uses TRBV4-2 with TRBJ1-6; D gene unclear. The CDR3 has 13 residues. With 0 bases removed from V and 9 bases from J, the gap between germline ends came to 6 bases. Germline CDR1 and CDR2: LGHNA and YNFKEQ. Here the CDR3 reads CASSQDRGSPLHF. DNA of the CDR3: TGTGCCAGCAGCCAAGACAGAGGTTCACCCCTCCACTTT.

This chain connects TRBV2 to TRBJ2-2; 9 bases are shared with TRBD2. This CDR3 contains 16 residues. Germline assignment: CDR1 SNHLY and CDR2 FYNNEI. Trimming cost V 4 bases and J 5 bases; bases outside gene matches: 8. DNA for the CDR3: TGTGCCAGCAGTGGGGCAGCGGGGGGACCGACCGGGGAGCTGTTTTTT. Its translation: CASSGAAGGPTGELFF.

This chain links TRBV7-2 with TRBJ1-1; D possibly corresponds to TRBD1 (6 bases). Germline lookup yields CDR1 SGHTA and CDR2 FQGNSA. The CDR3 runs to 16 residues. Between the trimmed V and J ends, which lost 2 bases and 3 bases, there was a span of 16 bases. The CDR3 sequence is CASSLRRQGIDTEAFF. The DNA of the CDR3 is TGTGCCAGCAGCTTACGACGGCAGGGGATAGACACTGAAGCTTTCTTT.

V and J are TRBV6-4 and TRBJ2-1, with 8 bases identical to TRBD2. Germline assignment: CDR1 MRHNA and CDR2 SNTAGT. J was trimmed by 8 bases and V by 6 bases; bases with no gene match: 12. This CDR3 is built from 15 residues. CDR3 in DNA: TGTGCCAGCAGCGAAACTAGCGGTCCCACCGATGAGCAGTTCTTC. Its translation is CASSETSGPTDEQFF.

This chain uses TRBV19 with TRBJ2-3, with D possibly TRBD2 on 6 matching bases. Trimming took off 3 bases at V and 0 bases at J, with 10 bases between the two ends. This CDR3 spans 15 amino acids. Germline CDR1 LNHDA, CDR2 SQIVND (reference sequence). Written as DNA, the CDR3 is TGTGCCAGTAGTATTACGGGGACTAGCACAGATACGCAGTATTTT. As protein: CASSITGTSTDTQYF.

This rearrangement joins TRBV15 to TRBJ1-2; 10 bases match TRBD1. The ends lost 2 bases at V and 7 bases at J; junction bases unmatched: 13. This CDR3 is 17 amino acids long. CDR1 is LNHNV, CDR2 YYDKDF, per germline (reference sequence). The DNA of the CDR3 is TGTGCCACCAGCAGACAGACAGGGGGCGCCCATTATCTTGGCTACACCTTC. It specifies CATSRQTGGAHYLGYTF.